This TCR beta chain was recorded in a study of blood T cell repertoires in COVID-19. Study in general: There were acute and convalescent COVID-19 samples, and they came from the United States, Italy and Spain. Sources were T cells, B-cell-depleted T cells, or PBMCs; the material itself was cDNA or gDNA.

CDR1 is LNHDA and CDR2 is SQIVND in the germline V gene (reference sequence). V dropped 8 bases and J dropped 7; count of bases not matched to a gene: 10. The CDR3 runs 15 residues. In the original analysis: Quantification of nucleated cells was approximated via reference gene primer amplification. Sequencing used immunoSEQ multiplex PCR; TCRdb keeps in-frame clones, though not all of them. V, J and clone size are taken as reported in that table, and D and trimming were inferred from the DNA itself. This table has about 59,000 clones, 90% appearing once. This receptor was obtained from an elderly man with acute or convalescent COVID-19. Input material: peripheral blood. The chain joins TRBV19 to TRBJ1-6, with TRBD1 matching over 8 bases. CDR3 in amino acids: CASASSTGANSPLHF. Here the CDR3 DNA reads TGTGCCAGTGCCTCCTCGACAGGGGCGAATTCACCCCTCCACTTT. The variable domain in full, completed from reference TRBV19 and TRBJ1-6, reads DGGITQSPKYLFRKEGQNVTLSCEQNLNHDAMYWYRQDPGQGLRLIYYSQIVNDFQKGDIAEGYSVSREKKESFPLTVTSAQKNPTAFYLCASASSTGANSPLHFGNGTRLTVT.